Following are 22 T cell receptor beta chains from one sample sequenced in a study of shared clonotypes between healthy human individuals. CD45RO-negative, CCR7-positively selected cells formed the naive CD8 fraction, excluding terminally differentiated effector memory CD45RA+ cells. The protocol was immunoSEQ multiplex PCR, while the TCRdb copy is restricted to in-frame clones and leaves out a portion. The sample consists of millions of clones, about 95% of them appearing once. What was sequenced was naive CD8+ T cells sorted from blood. These receptors were collected from a young man in good health.

This clone was seen a single time. This chain uses TRBV14 with TRBJ2-2, with D perhaps TRBD1 (6 bases). The CDR3 is made up of 16 amino acids. The V gene lost 1 base and the J gene lost 3 bases, with 12 bases spanning the gap. Germline-derived CDR1 and CDR2 are SGHDN and FVKESK. This chain's CDR3 is CASSQVGQGYTGELFF. DNA for the CDR3: TGTGCCAGCAGCCAAGTCGGGCAGGGGTACACCGGGGAGCTGTTTTTT.

The chain links TRBV11-2 to TRBJ2-7, with D tentatively TRBD1 or TRBD2 (5 bases each). V was clipped by 0 bases and J by 3 bases, with 15 bases between them. This CDR3 comprises 16 residues. Germline CDR1 SGHAT, CDR2 FQNNGV. The CDR3 DNA reads TGTGCCAGCAGCTTAGAAGGTGGGGCGGGTTTCTACGAGCAGTACTTC. This translates into CASSLEGGAGFYEQYF.

The V and J genes are TRBV13 and TRBJ1-1; 7 positions match TRBD1. The CDR3 has 13 amino acids. The junction had 4 bases not matched to a gene; V was cut back by 5 bases and J by 4 bases. CDR1 is PRHDT, CDR2 FYEKMQ, per germline (reference sequence). The DNA of the CDR3 is TGTGCCAGCAGCCCCCGGACAGGCACTGAAGCTTTCTTT. Translating it yields CASSPRTGTEAFF.

This sequence joins TRBV7-6 and TRBJ2-7, with a tentative D call TRBD1 (6 bases). The V gene lost 4 bases and the J gene lost 2 bases, with 18 bases spanning the gap. The germline V gene encodes CDR1 SGHVS and CDR2 FNYEAQ. The CDR3 is 16 residues long. The CDR3 loop reads CASSSLDSDPPYEQYF. The CDR3 DNA sequence: TGTGCCAGCAGCTCCTTGGACAGCGACCCGCCCTACGAGCAGTACTTC.

The gene calls are TRBV10-3 and TRBJ2-7, with D possibly matching TRBD2 (5 bases). V was trimmed by 5 bases and J by 3 bases, leaving 17 bases between them. The CDR3 spans 15 residues. CDR1 is ENHRY, CDR2 SYGVKD, per germline. CDR3 loop: CAISLRNSDRYEQYF. The DNA of the CDR3 is TGTGCCATCAGTCTAAGGAATAGCGATCGCTACGAGCAGTACTTC.

J is TRBJ2-1 and V is TRBV29-1; the D is unclear. Germline V gene data show CDR1 as SQVTM and CDR2 as ANQGSEA. Trimming pared 3 bases from V and 3 bases from J, leaving 12 bases between. The CDR3 is 14 amino acids. CDR3 sequence (DNA): TGCAGCGTTGAGGCCGAGTTAATCTACAATGAGCAGTTCTTC. Encoded protein: CSVEAELIYNEQFF.

The chain links TRBV27 to TRBJ2-7; perhaps D is TRBD1 or TRBD2 (5 bases each). V lost 4 bases and J lost 3, with 19 bases in between. Germline loops: CDR1 MNHEY, CDR2 SMNVEV (reference sequence). This CDR3 region has 16 residues. CDR3 region: CASSSSGGETFYEQYF. The CDR3 nucleotides are TGTGCCAGCAGTTCGAGTGGGGGTGAAACTTTCTACGAGCAGTACTTC.

The chain joins TRBV5-6 to TRBJ1-3; D may be TRBD1 (5 bases). The CDR3 length is 14 residues. Germline lookup yields CDR1 SGHDT and CDR2 YYEEEE. Trimming removed 6 bases from V and 0 bases from J, with 10 bases in between. The CDR3 here is CASTEGHSGNTIYF. CDR3 in DNA: TGTGCCAGCACTGAGGGGCACTCTGGAAACACCATATATTTT.

The chain joins TRBV9 to TRBJ1-2, with TRBD1 matching over 7 bases. The CDR3 length is 13 residues. The germline V gene encodes CDR1 SGDLS and CDR2 YYNGEE. V dropped 3 bases and J dropped 5; count of bases not matched to a gene: 4. CDR3 sequence: CASSGGTEYGYTF. As DNA, the CDR3 is TGTGCCAGCAGCGGCGGGACAGAGTATGGCTACACCTTC.

The chain recombines TRBV27 with TRBJ1-2; D may be TRBD1 (5 bases). Trimming removed 5 bases at V and 2 bases at J, with 9 bases between. CDR3 length equals 13 residues. Germline CDR1 reads MNHEY; CDR2 reads SMNVEV (reference sequence). CDR3 nucleotide sequence: TGTGCCAGCAGTGCACAGGAAAACTATGGCTACACCTTC. Protein product: CASSAQENYGYTF.

The CDR3 here is CASSPGTNQPQHF. The CDR3, as DNA: TGTGCCAGTAGTCCGGGGACTAATCAGCCCCAGCATTTT. The chain uses TRBV19 and TRBJ1-5, with TRBD1 as a possible D gene (5 bases). CDR3 length: 13 residues. V was cut by 5 bases and J by 4 bases, with 9 bases left in between. Germline V CDR1 and CDR2: LNHDA, SQIVND (reference sequence).

The rearrangement uses TRBV27 and TRBJ2-5; D perhaps matches TRBD1 (6 bases). The CDR3 length is 14 residues. Trimming left V 5 bases short and J 4 bases short, with 14 bases between. CDR1 and CDR2 from the germline V gene are MNHEY and SMNVEV (reference sequence). For the CDR3, the DNA is TGTGCCAGCAGTGAAGGCACAGGGAGAGAGACCCAGTACTTC. Translated: CASSEGTGRETQYF.

In regard to this clone: Other DNA sequences within the sample encode an identical CDR3. V is TRBV9 and J is TRBJ2-7, with TRBD2 matching 12 bases. Germline V gene data show CDR1 as SGDLS and CDR2 as YYNGEE. CDR3 size: 15 residues. J lost 2 bases, V lost 5 bases, and 5 bases had no gene match. The CDR3 protein is CASSVTSGGTYEQYF. The CDR3 nucleotides are TGTGCCAGCAGTGTTACTAGCGGGGGGACCTACGAGCAGTACTTC.

This chain links TRBV30 with TRBJ1-1; the D gene is possibly TRBD1 (6 bases). This CDR3 contains 16 residues. The V end lost 7 bases, the J end lost 1 base, and 22 bases lay between the germline ends. CDR1 and CDR2 from the germline V gene are GTSNPN and SVGIG (reference sequence). CDR3 in amino acids: CASSAVTGSGNTEAFF. Written as DNA, the CDR3 is TGTGCCTCCTCAGCCGTCACAGGGTCAGGGAACACTGAAGCTTTCTTT.

The CDR3 DNA is TGTGCCAGCAGCTTGTTGAGGGGGAACACTGAAGCTTTCTTT. It yields the protein CASSLLRGNTEAFF. The chain uses TRBV5-8 and TRBJ1-1; the D gene is possibly TRBD1 (5 bases). Germline V gene data show CDR1 as SGHTS and CDR2 as YDEGEE. The V end lost 1 base, the J end lost 1 base, and 8 bases lay between the germline ends. This CDR3 has 14 residues.

The chain uses TRBV2 and TRBJ1-2; the D gene is possibly TRBD1 (5 bases). The germline gives CDR1 SNHLY, CDR2 FYNNEI. The CDR3 spans 15 residues. V was pared by 1 base and J by 0 bases, with 9 bases between. CDR3 loop: CASSEGQLANYGYTF. The CDR3 DNA is TGTGCCAGCAGTGAAGGACAGCTTGCTAACTATGGCTACACCTTC.

For this clone: Within the sample, other DNA sequences also encode this same CDR3. The chain links TRBV7-8 to TRBJ2-7; no reliable D call. The CDR3 extends over 13 amino acids. Trimming removed 1 base at V and 4 bases at J, with 8 bases between. Germline values: CDR1 SGHVS, CDR2 FQNEAQ. The CDR3 reads CASSLGPRYEQYF. The CDR3 region has the DNA TGTGCCAGCAGCTTAGGACCCCGGTACGAGCAGTACTTC. Full variable domain (remainder filled in from reference TRBV7-8 and TRBJ2-7): GAGVSQSPRYKVAKRGQDVALRCDPISGHVSLFWYQQALGQGPEFLTYFQNEAQLDKSGLPSDRFFAERPEGSVSTLKIQRTQQEDSAVYLCASSLGPRYEQYFGPGTRLTVT.

The chain employs TRBV25-1 and TRBJ1-2; 7 nucleotides match TRBD1. V shed 6 bases, J shed 2 bases, and the junction held 3 bases outside the gene matches. Germline assignment: CDR1 MGHDK and CDR2 SYGVNS. The CDR3 spans 13 residues. The CDR3, as DNA: TGTGCCAGCAGGGGACAGATAAACTATGGCTACACCTTC. Protein sequence: CASRGQINYGYTF.

The chain uses TRBV4-1 and TRBJ2-7, with 11 bases identical to TRBD1. In germline, CDR1 is MGHRA, CDR2 YSYEKL. Trimming cost V 4 bases and J 3 bases; bases outside gene matches: 5. This CDR3 has 15 residues. The CDR3 spells CASSRQGQGVYEQYF. The CDR3 region has the DNA TGCGCCAGCAGCCGCCAGGGACAGGGGGTCTACGAGCAGTACTTC.

The chain couples TRBV7-9 to TRBJ2-1; TRBD1 agrees at 12 bases. V lost 4 bases, J lost 8 bases, and 6 bases stayed unmatched. Germline loops: CDR1 SEHNR, CDR2 FQNEAQ (reference sequence). This CDR3 contains 15 residues. Written as DNA, the CDR3 is TGTGCCAGCAGCTCCGGGACAGGGGGCCTGGATGAGCAGTTCTTC. This gives the protein CASSSGTGGLDEQFF.

This chain connects TRBV28 to TRBJ2-7; TRBD1 is a possible D gene (6 bases). Germline-derived CDR1 and CDR2 are MDHEN and SYDVKM. Trimming stripped 3 bases from V and 1 base from J, with 16 bases between. This CDR3 contains 16 residues. Here the CDR3 reads CASSLSWGRGSYEQYF. The CDR3 bases are TGTGCCAGCAGTTTGAGTTGGGGCAGGGGTTCCTACGAGCAGTACTTC.

CDR3 in DNA: TGTGCCACCAGCACCTATACTTCATTCTCTGGGGCCAACGTCCTGACTTTC. This codes for CATSTYTSFSGANVLTF. V is TRBV15 and J is TRBJ2-6, with D uncertain. The CDR3 has 17 amino acids. V was cut by 4 bases and J by 0 bases, with 13 bases left in between. Germline assignment: CDR1 LNHNV and CDR2 YYDKDF (reference sequence).